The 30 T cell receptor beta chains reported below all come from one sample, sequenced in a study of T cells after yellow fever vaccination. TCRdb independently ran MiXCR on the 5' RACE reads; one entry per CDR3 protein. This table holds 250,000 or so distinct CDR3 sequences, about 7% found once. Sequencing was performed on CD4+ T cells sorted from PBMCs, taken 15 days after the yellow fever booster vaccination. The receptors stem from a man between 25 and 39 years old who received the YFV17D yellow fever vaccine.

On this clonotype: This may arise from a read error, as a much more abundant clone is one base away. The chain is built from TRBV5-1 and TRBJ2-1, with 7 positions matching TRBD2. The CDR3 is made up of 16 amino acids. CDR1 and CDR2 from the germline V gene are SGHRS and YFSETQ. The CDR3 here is CASSLAGGSSYYEQFF. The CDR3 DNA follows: TGCGCCAGCAGCTTGGCCGGCGGGAGCTCCTACTATGAGCAGTTCTTC.

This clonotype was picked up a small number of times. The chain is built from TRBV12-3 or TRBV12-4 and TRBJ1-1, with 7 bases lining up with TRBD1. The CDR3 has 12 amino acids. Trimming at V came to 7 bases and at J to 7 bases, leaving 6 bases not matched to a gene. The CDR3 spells CASTHRQGEAFF. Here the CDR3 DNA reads TGTGCCAGCACCCACCGACAGGGTGAAGCTTTCTTT.

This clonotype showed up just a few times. The CDR3 DNA is TGCAGTGCTAGCATTTGGCCAGAGCAGTACTTC. Residues: CSASIWPEQYF. The chain employs TRBV20-1 and TRBJ2-7; no reliable D call. Trimming took 3 bases from V and 7 from J, leaving 10 bases between them. The germline gives CDR1 DFQATT, CDR2 SNEGSKA (reference sequence). The CDR3 loop spans 11 amino acids.

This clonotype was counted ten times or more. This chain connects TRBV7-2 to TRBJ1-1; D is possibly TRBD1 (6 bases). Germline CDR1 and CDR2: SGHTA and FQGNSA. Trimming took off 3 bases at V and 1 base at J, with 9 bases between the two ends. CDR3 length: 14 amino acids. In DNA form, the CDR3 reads TGTGCCAGCAGCTTGGGGGCCGAGAACACTGAAGCTTTCTTT. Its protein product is CASSLGAENTEAFF.

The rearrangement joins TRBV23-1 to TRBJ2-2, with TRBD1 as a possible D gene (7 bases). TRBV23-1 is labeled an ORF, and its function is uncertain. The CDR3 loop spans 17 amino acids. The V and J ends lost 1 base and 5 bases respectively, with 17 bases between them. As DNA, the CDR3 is TGCGCCAGCAGTCAATGCGGCAGGGGGGAGTGGACCGGGGAGCTGTTTTTT. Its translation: CASSQCGRGEWTGELFF.

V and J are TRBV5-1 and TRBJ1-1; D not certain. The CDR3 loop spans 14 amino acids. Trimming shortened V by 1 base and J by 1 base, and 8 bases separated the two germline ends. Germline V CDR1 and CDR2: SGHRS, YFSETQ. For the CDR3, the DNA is TGCGCCAGCAGCTTGTGGGAATCGAACACTGAAGCTTTCTTT. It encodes CASSLWESNTEAFF.

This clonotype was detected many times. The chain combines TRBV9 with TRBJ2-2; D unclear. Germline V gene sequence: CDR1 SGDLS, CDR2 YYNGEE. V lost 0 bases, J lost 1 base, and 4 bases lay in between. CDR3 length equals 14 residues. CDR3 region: CASSVAGNTGELFF. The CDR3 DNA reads TGTGCCAGCAGCGTAGCTGGGAACACCGGGGAGCTGTTTTTT.

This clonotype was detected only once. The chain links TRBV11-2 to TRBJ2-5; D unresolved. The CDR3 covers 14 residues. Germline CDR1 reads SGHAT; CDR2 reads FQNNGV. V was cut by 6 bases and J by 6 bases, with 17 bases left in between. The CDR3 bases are TGTGCCAGCAGGAAAACGGGTCGGTGGAAGACCCAGTACTTC. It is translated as CASRKTGRWKTQYF.

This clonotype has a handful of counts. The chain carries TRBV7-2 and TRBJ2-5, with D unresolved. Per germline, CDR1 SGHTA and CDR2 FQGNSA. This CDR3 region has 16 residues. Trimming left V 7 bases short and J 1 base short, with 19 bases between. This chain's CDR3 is CASTRWANQPQETQYF. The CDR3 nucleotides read TGTGCCAGCACCAGATGGGCGAATCAGCCCCAAGAGACCCAGTACTTC.

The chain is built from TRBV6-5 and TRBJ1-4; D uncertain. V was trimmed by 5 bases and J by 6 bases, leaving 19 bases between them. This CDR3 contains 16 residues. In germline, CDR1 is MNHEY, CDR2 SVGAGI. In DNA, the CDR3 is TGTGCCAGCAGTACCCAACCTCGGGGAGGGTATGAAAAACTGTTTTTT. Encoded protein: CASSTQPRGGYEKLFF.

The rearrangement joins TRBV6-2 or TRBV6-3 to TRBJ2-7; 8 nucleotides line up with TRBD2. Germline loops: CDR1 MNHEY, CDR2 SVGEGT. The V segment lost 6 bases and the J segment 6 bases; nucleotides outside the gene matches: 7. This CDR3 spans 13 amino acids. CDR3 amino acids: CASSPLAGGEQYF. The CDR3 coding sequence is TGTGCCAGCAGCCCCCTCGCGGGAGGCGAGCAGTACTTC.

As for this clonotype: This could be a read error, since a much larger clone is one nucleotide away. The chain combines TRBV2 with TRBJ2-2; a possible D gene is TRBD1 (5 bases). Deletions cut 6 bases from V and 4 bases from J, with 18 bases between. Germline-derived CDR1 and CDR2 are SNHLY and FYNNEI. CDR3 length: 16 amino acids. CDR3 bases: TGTGCCAGCAGGGGGCCGACGGCTATGGCCACCGGGGAGCTGTTTTTT. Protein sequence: CASRGPTAMATGELFF.

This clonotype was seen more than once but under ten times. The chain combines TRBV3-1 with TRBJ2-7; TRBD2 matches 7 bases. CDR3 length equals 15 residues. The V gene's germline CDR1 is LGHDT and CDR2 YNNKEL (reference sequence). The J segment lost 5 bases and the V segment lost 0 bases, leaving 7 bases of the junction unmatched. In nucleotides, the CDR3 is TGTGCCAGCAGCCAAGATACACTAGCGTCTAACGAGCAGTACTTC. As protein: CASSQDTLASNEQYF.

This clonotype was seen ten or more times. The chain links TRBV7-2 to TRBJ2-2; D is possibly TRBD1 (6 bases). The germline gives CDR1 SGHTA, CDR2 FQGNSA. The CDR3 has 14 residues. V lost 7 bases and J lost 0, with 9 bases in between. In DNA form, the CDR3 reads TGTGCCAGCATCAGGACAGCGAACACCGGGGAGCTGTTTTTT. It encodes CASIRTANTGELFF. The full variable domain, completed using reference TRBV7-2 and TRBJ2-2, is GAGVSQSPSNKVTEKGKDVELRCDPISGHTALYWYRQSLGQGLEFLIYFQGNSAPDKSGLPSDRFSAERTGGSVSTLTIQRTQQEDSAVYLCASIRTANTGELFFGEGSRLTVL.

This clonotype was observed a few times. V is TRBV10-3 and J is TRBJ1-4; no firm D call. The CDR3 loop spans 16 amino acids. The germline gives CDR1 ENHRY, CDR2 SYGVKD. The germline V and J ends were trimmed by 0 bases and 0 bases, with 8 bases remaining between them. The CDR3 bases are TGTGCCATCAGTGAGTCATGGCCTGCAACTAATGAAAAACTGTTTTTT. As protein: CAISESWPATNEKLFF.

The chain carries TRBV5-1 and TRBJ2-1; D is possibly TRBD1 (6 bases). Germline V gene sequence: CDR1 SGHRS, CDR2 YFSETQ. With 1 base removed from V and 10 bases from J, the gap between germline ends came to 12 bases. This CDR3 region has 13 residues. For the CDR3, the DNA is TGCGCCAGCAGCTTGAGAGGGGGTACGGAGCAGTTCTTC. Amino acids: CASSLRGGTEQFF.

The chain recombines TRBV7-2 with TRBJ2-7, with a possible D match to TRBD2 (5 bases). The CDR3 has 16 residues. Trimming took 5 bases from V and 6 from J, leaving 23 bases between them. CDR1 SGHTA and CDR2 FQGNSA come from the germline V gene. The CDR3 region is CASSTYNSATRGEQYF. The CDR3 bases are TGTGCCAGCAGCACCTACAACTCCGCCACCCGGGGCGAGCAGTACTTC.

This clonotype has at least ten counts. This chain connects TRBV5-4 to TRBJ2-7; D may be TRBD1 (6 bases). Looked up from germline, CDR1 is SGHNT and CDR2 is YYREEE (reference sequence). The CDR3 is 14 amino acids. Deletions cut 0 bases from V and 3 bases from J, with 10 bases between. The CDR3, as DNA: TGTGCCAGCAGCTTGGGCAGGGGCAACTACGAGCAGTACTTC. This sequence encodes CASSLGRGNYEQYF.

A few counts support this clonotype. CDR3 in amino acids: CASREPRLAGGYEQYF. CDR3 in DNA: TGTGCCAGCAGAGAGCCAAGACTAGCGGGAGGGTACGAGCAGTACTTC. V gene TRBV6-1 combines with J gene TRBJ2-7, with TRBD2 matching 14 bases. This CDR3 region has 16 residues. Germline assignment: CDR1 MNHNS and CDR2 SASEGT. The V gene end was trimmed by 6 bases and the J gene end by 4 bases; junction bases not matched to a gene: 8.

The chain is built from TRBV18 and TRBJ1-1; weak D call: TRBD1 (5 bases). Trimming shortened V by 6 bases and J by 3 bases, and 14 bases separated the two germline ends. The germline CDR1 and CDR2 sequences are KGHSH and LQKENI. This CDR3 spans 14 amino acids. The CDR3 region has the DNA TGTGCCAGCTCGAGTATAAGGGGTGACACTGAAGCTTTCTTT. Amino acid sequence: CASSSIRGDTEAFF. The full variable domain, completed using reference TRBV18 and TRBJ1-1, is NAGVMQNPRHLVRRRGQEARLRCSPMKGHSHVYWYRQLPEEGLKFMVYLQKENIIDESGMPKERFSAEFPKEGPSILRIQQVVRGDSAAYFCASSSIRGDTEAFFGQGTRLTVV.

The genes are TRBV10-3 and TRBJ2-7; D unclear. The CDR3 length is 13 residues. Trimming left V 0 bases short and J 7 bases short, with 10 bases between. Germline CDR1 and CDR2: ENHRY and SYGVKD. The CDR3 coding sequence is TGTGCCATCAGTGAGTCGTTTGATGGAGAGCAGTACTTC. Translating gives CAISESFDGEQYF.

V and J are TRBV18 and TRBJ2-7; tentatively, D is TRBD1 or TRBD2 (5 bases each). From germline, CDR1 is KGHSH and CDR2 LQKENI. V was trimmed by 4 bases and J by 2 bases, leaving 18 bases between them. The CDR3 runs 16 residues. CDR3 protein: CASSLKPGQGAYEQYF. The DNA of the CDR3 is TGTGCCAGCTCACTAAAACCGGGTCAGGGAGCCTACGAGCAGTACTTC.

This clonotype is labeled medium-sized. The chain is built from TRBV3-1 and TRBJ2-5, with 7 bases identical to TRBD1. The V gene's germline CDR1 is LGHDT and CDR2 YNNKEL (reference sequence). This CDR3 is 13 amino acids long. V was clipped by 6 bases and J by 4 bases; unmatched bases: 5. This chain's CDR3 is CASRGTAGETQYF. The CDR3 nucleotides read TGTGCCAGCAGGGGGACAGCCGGAGAGACCCAGTACTTC.

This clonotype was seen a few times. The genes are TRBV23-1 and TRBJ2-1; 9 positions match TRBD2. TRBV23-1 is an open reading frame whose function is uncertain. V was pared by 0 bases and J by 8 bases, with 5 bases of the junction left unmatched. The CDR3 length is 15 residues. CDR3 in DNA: TGCGCCAGCAGTCAATCGCTGCGGGAGGGCCATGAGCAGTTCTTC. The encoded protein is CASSQSLREGHEQFF.

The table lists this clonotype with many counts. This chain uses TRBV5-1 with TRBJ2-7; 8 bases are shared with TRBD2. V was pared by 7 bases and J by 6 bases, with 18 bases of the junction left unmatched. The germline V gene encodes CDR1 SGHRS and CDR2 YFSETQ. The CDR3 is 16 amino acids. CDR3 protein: CASRPPGERENSEQYF. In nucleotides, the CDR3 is TGCGCCAGCCGACCTCCGGGCGAGCGGGAGAATAGCGAGCAGTACTTC.

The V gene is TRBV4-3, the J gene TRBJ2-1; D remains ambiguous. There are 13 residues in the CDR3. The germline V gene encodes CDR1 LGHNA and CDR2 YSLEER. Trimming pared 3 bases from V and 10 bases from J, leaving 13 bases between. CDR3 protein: CASSHLLAREQFF. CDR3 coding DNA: TGCGCCAGCAGCCACTTACTCGCGAGGGAGCAGTTCTTC.

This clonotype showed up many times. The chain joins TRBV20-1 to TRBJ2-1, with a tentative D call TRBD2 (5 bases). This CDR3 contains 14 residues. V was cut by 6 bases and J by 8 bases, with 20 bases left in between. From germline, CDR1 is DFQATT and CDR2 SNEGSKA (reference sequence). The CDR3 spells CSAGVPAPHDEQFF. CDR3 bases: TGCAGTGCCGGGGTCCCGGCCCCCCACGATGAGCAGTTCTTC.

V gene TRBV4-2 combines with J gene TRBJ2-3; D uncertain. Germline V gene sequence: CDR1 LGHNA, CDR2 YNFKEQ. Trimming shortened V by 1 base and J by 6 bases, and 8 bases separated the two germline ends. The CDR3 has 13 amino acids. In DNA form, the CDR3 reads TGTGCCAGCAGCCAAGCGGTGTCTGATACGCAGTATTTT. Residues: CASSQAVSDTQYF.

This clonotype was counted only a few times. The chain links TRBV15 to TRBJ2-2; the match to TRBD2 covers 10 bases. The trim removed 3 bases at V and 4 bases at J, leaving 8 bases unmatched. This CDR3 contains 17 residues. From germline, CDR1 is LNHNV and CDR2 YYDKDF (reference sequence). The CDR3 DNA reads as TGTGCCACCAGCAGGAATCTAGCGGGAGCGGGCACCGGGGAGCTGTTTTTT. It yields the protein CATSRNLAGAGTGELFF.

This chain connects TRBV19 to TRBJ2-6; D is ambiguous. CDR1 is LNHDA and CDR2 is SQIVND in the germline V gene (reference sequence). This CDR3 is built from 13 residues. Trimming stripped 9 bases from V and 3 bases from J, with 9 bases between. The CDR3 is CASWANGANVLTF. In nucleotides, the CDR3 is TGTGCCAGCTGGGCCAATGGGGCCAACGTCCTGACTTTC.